The rows below give T cell receptor beta chains drawn from one sample of a study of blood T cell repertoires in COVID-19. Using immunoSEQ multiplex PCR, the repertoire was profiled, and TCRdb retains in-frame clones only, with some absent. The sample has about 71,000 clones; more than 80% are singletons. The sequenced material came from peripheral blood. Every receptor here comes from an elderly woman with acute or convalescent COVID-19. The CDR3 runs from the conserved cysteine through the conserved F or W. Expanded clones are given a class, and other clones once, few, many or no size at all.

v_gene: TRBV6-1
j_gene: TRBJ1-3
abundance: once
len: 16
CDR3aa: CASSEQAGTSGNTIYF

v_gene: TRBV18
j_gene: TRBJ2-1
abundance: .
len: 16
CDR3aa: CASSPAATVSYNEQFF

v_gene: TRBV11-2
j_gene: TRBJ2-7
abundance: .
len: 15
CDR3aa: CASRSSGTGNYEQYF

v_gene: TRBV29-1
j_gene: TRBJ1-3
abundance: .
len: 12
CDR3aa: CSVQDRGNTIYF

v_gene: TRBV19
j_gene: TRBJ2-5
abundance: .
len: 14
CDR3aa: CASSRTSGSETQYF

v_gene: TRBV2
j_gene: TRBJ2-1
abundance: .
len: 15
CDR3aa: CASSGQGGSYNEQFF

v_gene: TRBV10-1
j_gene: TRBJ1-1
abundance: .
len: 14
CDR3aa: CASSEVSGITEAFF

v_gene: TRBV1
j_gene: TRBJ2-7
abundance: .
len: 17
CDR3aa: CTSSQWTSGRGPYEQYF

v_gene: TRBV5-5
j_gene: TRBJ2-3
abundance: .
len: 13
CDR3aa: CASSTVPADTQYF

v_gene: TRBV2
j_gene: TRBJ1-2
abundance: .
len: 15
CDR3aa: CASSAPAGPLPGYTF